Listed below are T cell receptor beta chains from one sample, sequenced in a study of neurological immune-mediated disorders. TCRdb redid the calling of the 5' RACE reads with MiXCR, one entry per CDR3 protein. The repertoire includes around 70,000 distinct CDR3 sequences, less than 5.5% of them detected once, and 7.4% sits in the top ten. Sequencing input: PBMCs. Receptors were obtained from a man aged 18 to 30 with multiple sclerosis. CDR3s include the opening cysteine and the closing phenylalanine or tryptophan. A D gene is named only where the DNA matches it firmly. The size field is filled for only some rows; it gives once, few, many or a size class.

v_call: TRBV3-1
clone_size: many
d_call: TRBD2
j_call: TRBJ2-3
cdr3_nt: TGTGCCAGCAGCCATCACGGACTAGCGATCTCAGATACGCAGTATTTT
cdr3_aa: CASSHHGLAISDTQYF

v_call: TRBV5-6
clone_size: many
d_call: TRBD1
j_call: TRBJ1-1
cdr3_nt: TGTGCCAGCAGCTGGAGCGGACAGGGAGAAGCTTTCTTT
cdr3_aa: CASSWSGQGEAFF

v_call: TRBV28
clone_size: -
d_call: TRBD2
j_call: TRBJ2-1
cdr3_nt: TGTGCCAGCAGTCCGCACCCGACTAGCGGGAGTGTCGAAGAGCAGTTCTTC
cdr3_aa: CASSPHPTSGSVEEQFF

v_call: TRBV4-2
clone_size: many
d_call: -
j_call: TRBJ2-7
cdr3_nt: TGTGCCAGCAGCCAAGAGGCAGGGTACGGGTCCTACGAGCAGTACTTC
cdr3_aa: CASSQEAGYGSYEQYF

v_call: TRBV5-1
clone_size: many
d_call: TRBD1
j_call: TRBJ1-1
cdr3_nt: TGCGCCAGCAGCGAAAACCTGGGACAGGCAAACACTGAAGCTTTCTTT
cdr3_aa: CASSENLGQANTEAFF

v_call: TRBV20-1
clone_size: many
d_call: -
j_call: TRBJ1-2
cdr3_nt: TGCAGTGCTAGGGCCCACTCAGGGGCGGGTGGTGGCTACACCTTC
cdr3_aa: CSARAHSGAGGGYTF

v_call: TRBV20-1
clone_size: many
d_call: -
j_call: TRBJ1-2
cdr3_nt: TGCAGTGCTAGAGCACGGGATCACTATGGCTACACCTTC
cdr3_aa: CSARARDHYGYTF

v_call: TRBV11-2
clone_size: -
d_call: TRBD2
j_call: TRBJ2-3
cdr3_nt: TGTGCCAGCAGCTTAATCGCTCGGACTAGCGGGGGCCGGGGCACAGATACGCAGTATTTT
cdr3_aa: CASSLIARTSGGRGTDTQYF

v_call: TRBV12-3/TRBV12-4
clone_size: many
d_call: -
j_call: TRBJ1-5
cdr3_nt: TGTGCCAGCAGCCATAAGAGTGGACCCCGGAGCAATCAGCCCCAGCATTTT
cdr3_aa: CASSHKSGPRSNQPQHF

v_call: TRBV2
clone_size: few
d_call: -
j_call: TRBJ1-5
cdr3_nt: TGTGCCAGCAGGGTGAAACTTAATCAAAATCAGCCCCAGAATTTT
cdr3_aa: CASRVKLNQNQPQNF

v_call: TRBV28
clone_size: many
d_call: -
j_call: TRBJ2-7
cdr3_nt: TGTGCCAGCATCAATGGAGTCTTCAGAAAAGCAAGCCCCTACGAGCAGTACTTC
cdr3_aa: CASINGVFRKASPYEQYF

v_call: TRBV4-3
clone_size: many
d_call: -
j_call: TRBJ2-1
cdr3_nt: TGCGCCAGCAGCCAGTCACCGTACAATGAGCAGTTCTTC
cdr3_aa: CASSQSPYNEQFF

v_call: TRBV7-2
clone_size: many
d_call: -
j_call: TRBJ1-1
cdr3_nt: TGTGCCAGCAGCGTCGGACAGAACACTGAAGCTTTCTTT
cdr3_aa: CASSVGQNTEAFF

v_call: TRBV3-1
clone_size: many
d_call: -
j_call: TRBJ2-1
cdr3_nt: TGTGCCAGCAGCCAAGCCCGTAGCTCCTACAATGAGCAGTTCTTC
cdr3_aa: CASSQARSSYNEQFF

v_call: TRBV20-1
clone_size: many
d_call: -
j_call: TRBJ1-1
cdr3_nt: TGCAGTGCTTCCCCGAACACTGAAGCTTTCTTT
cdr3_aa: CSASPNTEAFF

v_call: TRBV5-1
clone_size: many
d_call: TRBD1
j_call: TRBJ2-7
cdr3_nt: TGCGCCAGACACCGGGACAGGGGGCACGAGCAGTACTTC
cdr3_aa: CARHRDRGHEQYF

v_call: TRBV7-2
clone_size: many
d_call: -
j_call: TRBJ1-2
cdr3_nt: TGTGCCAGCACCCTGGACAGTACAAACTATGGCTACACCTTC
cdr3_aa: CASTLDSTNYGYTF

v_call: TRBV28
clone_size: many
d_call: TRBD2
j_call: TRBJ2-1
cdr3_nt: TGTGCCAGCGGCCTAGCGGGAGGGCAATCCTACAATGAGCAGTTCTTC
cdr3_aa: CASGLAGGQSYNEQFF

v_call: TRBV4-3
clone_size: many
d_call: -
j_call: TRBJ2-6
cdr3_nt: TGCGCCAGCAGCCTCCAGCTGGGACAAATCCTCTCTGGGGCCAACGTCCTGACTTTC
cdr3_aa: CASSLQLGQILSGANVLTF

v_call: TRBV6-6
clone_size: many
d_call: TRBD2
j_call: TRBJ2-7
cdr3_nt: TGTGCCAGCAGCGGACTAGCGGGAGGCTACGAGCAGTACTTC
cdr3_aa: CASSGLAGGYEQYF

v_call: TRBV20-1
clone_size: many
d_call: -
j_call: TRBJ2-4
cdr3_nt: TGCAGTGCAACGACTGGGACCCCTAACATTCAGTACTTC
cdr3_aa: CSATTGTPNIQYF

v_call: TRBV12-3/TRBV12-4
clone_size: many
d_call: -
j_call: TRBJ1-6
cdr3_nt: TGTGCCAGCAGTTTCGGGATTAATTCACCCCTCCACTTT
cdr3_aa: CASSFGINSPLHF

v_call: TRBV5-6
clone_size: many
d_call: -
j_call: TRBJ2-7
cdr3_nt: TGTGCCAGCAGCTTGCCAGGGAATCCCTACGAGCAGTACTTC
cdr3_aa: CASSLPGNPYEQYF

v_call: TRBV12-3/TRBV12-4
clone_size: many
d_call: TRBD1
j_call: TRBJ1-3
cdr3_nt: TGTGCCAGCAACCTACAGGGGGAAGGAAACACCATATATTTT
cdr3_aa: CASNLQGEGNTIYF

v_call: TRBV29-1
clone_size: many
d_call: TRBD1
j_call: TRBJ1-1
cdr3_nt: TGCAGCGTTGAAGGGGTAAGGGGGCTTTTGAACACTGAAGCTTTCTTT
cdr3_aa: CSVEGVRGLLNTEAFF

v_call: TRBV7-2
clone_size: many
d_call: -
j_call: TRBJ2-7
cdr3_nt: TGTGCCAGCAGCCTGTTGCTCGACTACGAGCAGTACTTC
cdr3_aa: CASSLLLDYEQYF